A single sample is the source of the 17 T cell receptor beta chains below, sequenced in a study of beta chain features in type 1 diabetes. Which antigens these TCRs recognize remains unknown. Isolated RNA was reverse transcribed in full, so expressed TCRB transcripts were sequenced. Data came from immunoSEQ multiplex PCR; TCRdb stores just in-frame clones and leaves some out. This sample carries around 710,000 clones, around 12% of them seen once, and the ten largest clones take 0.095% to 0.15%. Whole-study results and caveats: Shortening that was moderate but significant affected the TCRB CDR3s of Type 1 diabetes patients in all four CD4+ subsets.

Sequencing used naive CD4+ T cells from blood. Receptors were obtained from a man between 25 and 39 years old with type 1 diabetes.

This chain uses TRBV28 with TRBJ2-2; D is tentatively TRBD1 or TRBD2 (6 bases each). The V and J ends lost 6 bases and 6 bases respectively, with 20 bases between them. Germline lookup yields CDR1 MDHEN and CDR2 SYDVKM. The CDR3 sequence is 16 residues long. CDR3 sequence: CASSLLSAGEAGELFF. The CDR3 region has the DNA TGTGCCAGCAGCCTTCTATCTGCAGGGGAGGCCGGGGAGCTGTTTTTT.

In this sample, this clone turned up a few times. This chain links TRBV6-5 with TRBJ2-1; TRBD1 is a possible D gene (5 bases). Deletions cut 7 bases from V and 6 bases from J, with 19 bases between. CDR1 is MNHEY and CDR2 is SVGAGI in the germline V gene. This CDR3 contains 15 residues. The CDR3 nucleotides are TGTGCCAGCACACAGGCGGCCGAACCCCGCAATGAGCAGTTCTTC. Its protein is CASTQAAEPRNEQFF.

This clone has a handful of counts. The CDR3 loop is CASSLGQGNIQYF. DNA for the CDR3: TGCGCCAGCAGCCTGGGACAGGGTAACATTCAGTACTTC. This sequence joins TRBV5-1 and TRBJ2-4, with TRBD1 identical over 9 bases. CDR1 and CDR2 (germline): SGHRS, YFSETQ. Trimming at V came to 4 bases and at J to 7 bases, leaving 3 bases not matched to a gene. The CDR3 is 13 amino acids.

This sequence joins TRBV10-3 and TRBJ2-3, with D possibly being TRBD2 (6 bases). CDR1 and CDR2 (germline): ENHRY, SYGVKD. V gave up 7 bases and J gave up 5 bases, with 13 bases separating them. The CDR3 sequence is 13 residues long. The CDR3 DNA is TGTGCCATCATCCCGGGGGATGGAGATACGCAGTATTTT. It codes for CAIIPGDGDTQYF.

This clone occurred a few times. This sequence joins TRBV29-1 and TRBJ1-3, with a tentative D call TRBD1 (6 bases). Between the trimmed V and J ends, which lost 6 bases and 2 bases, there was a span of 11 bases. This CDR3 region has 13 residues. Germline CDR1 SQVTM, CDR2 ANQGSEA. The CDR3 protein is CSVQGFTGNTIYF. In DNA form, the CDR3 reads TGCAGCGTCCAGGGGTTTACTGGAAACACCATATATTTT.

This clone was observed a handful of times. The junction shows a germline mismatch at one end, possibly a read error. The chain links TRBV10-3 to TRBJ2-5; D gene unclear. The germline V gene encodes CDR1 ENHRY and CDR2 SYGVKD. This CDR3 comprises 13 residues. CDR3 coding DNA: TGTGCCATCGGTGAGCTGCAACAAGAGACCCAGTACTTC. It translates to CAIGELQQETQYF.

A word on this clone: The same CDR3 is also encoded by other DNA sequences in this sample. The chain joins TRBV18 to TRBJ2-2; the match to TRBD1 covers 8 bases. Germline V gene data show CDR1 as KGHSH and CDR2 as LQKENI. The CDR3 runs 15 residues. The junction had 8 bases not matched to a gene; V was cut back by 6 bases and J by 5 bases. The CDR3 nucleotides are TGTGCCAGCTCGCCTCCGGGACAGGAAACCGGGGAGCTGTTTTTT. Encoded protein: CASSPPGQETGELFF.

This clone was seen a handful of times. The rearrangement links TRBV29-1 to TRBJ1-3, with no clear D. The germline V gene has CDR1 SQVTM and CDR2 ANQGSEA. V gave up 6 bases and J gave up 1 base, with 10 bases separating them. The CDR3 runs 13 residues. The DNA for the CDR3 is TGCAGCGTCGCAGGTGTGTCTGGAAACACCATATATTTT. It specifies CSVAGVSGNTIYF.

In this sample, this clone turned up a few times. The chain uses TRBV10-2 and TRBJ1-6; 10 bases match TRBD1. CDR1 is WSHSY and CDR2 is SAAADI in the germline V gene. The length of the CDR3 is 14 residues. V trimming: 4 bases; J trimming: 10 bases; junction bases outside the gene matches: 4. CDR3 DNA sequence: TGCGCCAGCAGTGGCGGGACAGGGGAATCACCCCTCCACTTT. Translated, it gives CASSGGTGESPLHF.

The chain employs TRBV5-4 and TRBJ2-5; a possible D gene is TRBD1 (6 bases). Germline V lookup: CDR1 SGHNT, CDR2 YYREEE (reference sequence). This CDR3 region has 17 residues. The ends were cut back, 0 bases at V and 0 bases at J, with 15 bases in the middle. The CDR3 DNA is TGTGCCAGCAGCTTGGCCGGAACAGGGTTGTACCAAGAGACCCAGTACTTC. Protein product: CASSLAGTGLYQETQYF.

There are a few counts of this clone. This rearrangement joins TRBV7-9 to TRBJ2-3; 10 nucleotides align to TRBD1. CDR1 and CDR2 from the germline V gene are SEHNR and FQNEAQ (reference sequence). This CDR3 contains 15 residues. With 5 bases clipped from V and 4 bases from J, the junction kept 6 bases outside the gene matches. In DNA form, the CDR3 reads TGTGCCAGCAGCGACAGGGGGCGCGCCGCAGATACGCAGTATTTT. Its translation is CASSDRGRAADTQYF.

In its sample, this clone was seen a few times. The chain links TRBV5-6 to TRBJ1-2; D might be TRBD1 (6 bases). The V end was cut by 5 bases, the J end by 6 bases, with 11 bases between. The CDR3 consists of 12 residues. CDR1 and CDR2 from the germline V gene are SGHDT and YYEEEE. In nucleotides, the CDR3 is TGTGCCAGCAGTAGGGGGATCGATGGCTACACCTTC. Amino acids: CASSRGIDGYTF. The full variable domain, rest sourced from reference TRBV5-6 and TRBJ1-2, is DAGVTQSPTHLIKTRGQQVTLRCSPKSGHDTVSWYQQALGQGPQFIFQYYEEEERQRGNFPDRFSGHQFPNYSSELNVNALLLGDSALYLCASSRGIDGYTFGSGTRLTVV.

A note on this clone: One end of the junction varies from germline; a read error may be responsible. J is TRBJ2-7 and V is TRBV7-3; D gene uncertain. The CDR3 extends over 15 amino acids. Germline values: CDR1 SGHTA, CDR2 FQGTGA. The CDR3 sequence is CASSLTWHPPYGQYF. CDR3 DNA: TGTGCCAGCAGCTTAACATGGCACCCCCCGTACGGGCAGTACTTC.

This sequence joins TRBV4-2 and TRBJ2-3, with D possibly being TRBD2 (5 bases). Trimming left V 0 bases short and J 0 bases short, with 10 bases between. Looked up from germline, CDR1 is LGHNA and CDR2 is YNFKEQ. This CDR3 region has 16 residues. CDR3 region: CASSQEGVASTDTQYF. The DNA for the CDR3 is TGTGCCAGCAGCCAAGAGGGAGTGGCTAGCACAGATACGCAGTATTTT.

Concerning this clone itself: A junction boundary mismatches the germline segment, possibly from a read error. The chain combines TRBV9 with TRBJ2-3, with TRBD2 as a possible D gene (5 bases). CDR1 and CDR2 (germline): SGDLS, YYNGEE. This CDR3 is built from 13 residues. CDR3 loop: CASSVASKDTQYF. The CDR3 DNA follows: TGTGCCAGCAGCGTAGCTAGCAAAGATACGCAGTATTTT.

The V and J genes are TRBV11-2 and TRBJ1-1; 8 nucleotides agree with TRBD1. V trimming: 3 bases; J trimming: 1 base; junction bases outside the gene matches: 13. CDR1 is SGHAT and CDR2 is FQNNGV in the germline V gene. The CDR3 is 18 residues long. CDR3 loop: CASSFPSNRDRQNTEAFF. The DNA of the CDR3 is TGTGCCAGCAGCTTCCCCTCCAATCGGGACAGGCAGAACACTGAAGCTTTCTTT.

CDR3 DNA sequence: TGTGCCAGCAGCTTGAGGTCGCGACCCGACTCTACTGGGATCGAGCAGTTCTTC. As protein: CASSLRSRPDSTGIEQFF. The genes are TRBV7-3 and TRBJ2-1; no clear D. Trimming stripped 3 bases from V and 10 bases from J, with 28 bases between. Germline loops: CDR1 SGHTA, CDR2 FQGTGA. The CDR3 consists of 18 residues.